Below, one T cell receptor (beta chain) is given with its context. What it binds is unknown. In the CD4+ fraction, cells were divided into CD45RA+ naive and CD45RA-negative memory subsets. The entry originates in a study of shared clonotypes between healthy human individuals. Whole-study context: The cohort comprised a couple of women and a few men. Their ages spanned 18 to 49 years. Broader study findings: Estimated clonotype richness was generally higher in naive than memory subsets.

The trim removed 9 bases at V and 10 bases at J, leaving 7 bases unmatched. The CDR3 runs to 12 residues. Germline CDR1 is MDHEN and CDR2 is SYDVKM. Measured with immunoSEQ multiplex PCR; TCRdb has only the in-frame clones, and not every one. The sample includes about 680,000 clones, roughly 78% of them seen just once. The rearrangement uses TRBV28 and TRBJ1-5; 9 nucleotides agree with TRBD1. This sequence originates from a woman aged 25 to 39 in good health. Material for sequencing was memory CD4+ T cells sorted from blood. This sample's subset: CD45RA-negative fraction. The CDR3 is CASTSQGAPQHF. Here the CDR3 DNA reads TGTGCCAGTACCTCACAGGGGGCCCCCCAGCATTTT.